The rows below give T cell receptor beta chains drawn from one sample of a study of beta chain features in type 1 diabetes. TCRdb's table, derived via immunoSEQ multiplex PCR, lists solely in-frame clones and lacks some. The sample includes about 340,000 clones, roughly 12% of them seen just once. Material: naive CD4+ T cells from blood. Receptors originate from a woman between 18 and 30 years old with type 1 diabetes. The CDR3 runs from the conserved cysteine through the conserved F or W. Each record gives: CDR3 protein, V gene, J gene, clone size. Clone size, where shown, is once, few, many, or a class for clones that have expanded.

CDR3: CASSSIAGGSINQPQHF
V: TRBV7-2
J: TRBJ1-5
size: few

CDR3: CATSSPTAEAYNEQFF
V: TRBV15
J: TRBJ2-1
size: -

CDR3: CSARTGRSTEAFF
V: TRBV29-1
J: TRBJ1-1
size: few

CDR3: CSVDRSTNEQFF
V: TRBV29-1
J: TRBJ2-1
size: few

CDR3: CASSVGTSVQEQFF
V: TRBV9
J: TRBJ2-1
size: -

CDR3: CASSVGQGGEKLFF
V: TRBV9
J: TRBJ1-4
size: -

CDR3: CAWGLADNTGELFF
V: TRBV30
J: TRBJ2-2
size: few

CDR3: CASSSAGRHNEQFF
V: TRBV28
J: TRBJ2-1
size: -

CDR3: CASSLESDTQYF
V: TRBV7-3
J: TRBJ2-3
size: -

CDR3: CASSRTGNSGNTIYF
V: TRBV18
J: TRBJ1-3
size: few

CDR3: CASSLARTAGGQPQHF
V: TRBV5-6
J: TRBJ1-5
size: -

CDR3: CASSDADGQGNYGYTF
V: TRBV25-1
J: TRBJ1-2
size: few

CDR3: CASSLILTDRFTMSYIF
V: TRBV7-9
J: TRBJ2-1
size: few

CDR3: CASSARVEMNTEAFF
V: TRBV21-1
J: TRBJ1-1
size: few

CDR3: CASRHYVDEQYF
V: TRBV5-1
J: TRBJ2-7
size: -

CDR3: CASSIGTVSYGYTF
V: TRBV19
J: TRBJ1-2
size: -

CDR3: CAIGGELGEQYF
V: TRBV10-3
J: TRBJ2-7
size: few

CDR3: CASSPQQASNEKLFF
V: TRBV18
J: TRBJ1-4
size: -

CDR3: CASRSDSQETQYF
V: TRBV11-3
J: TRBJ2-5
size: -

CDR3: CASSYSYSTDTQYF
V: TRBV6-5
J: TRBJ2-3
size: few

CDR3: CASSETPDPGGTEAFF
V: TRBV9
J: TRBJ1-1
size: few

CDR3: CASSPGTGGAGYGYTF
V: TRBV5-6
J: TRBJ1-2
size: few

CDR3: CATGGSGETQYF
V: TRBV7-8
J: TRBJ2-5
size: -

CDR3: CAWSLAGVGPRTDTQYF
V: TRBV30
J: TRBJ2-3
size: few

CDR3: CASSTTSGRAYEQYF
V: TRBV2
J: TRBJ2-7
size: -

CDR3: CASSLASGSRNEQFF
V: TRBV5-1
J: TRBJ2-1
size: -

CDR3: CASSLAAGDQPQHF
V: TRBV7-6
J: TRBJ1-5
size: -

CDR3: CASSHTGTPDYF
V: TRBV14
J: TRBJ2-5
size: -

CDR3: CASSLAYQGTYEQYF
V: TRBV5-4
J: TRBJ2-7
size: -

CDR3: CASSVDLRASGRTDTQYF
V: TRBV9
J: TRBJ2-3
size: few

CDR3: CASSLRGWAAGNTIYF
V: TRBV7-2
J: TRBJ1-3
size: few

CDR3: CASSLSGDTQYF
V: TRBV5-1
J: TRBJ2-3
size: -

CDR3: CASREGPQGMNTEAFF
V: TRBV5-1
J: TRBJ1-1
size: -

CDR3: CASSLERDTQYF
V: TRBV11-2
J: TRBJ2-3
size: few

CDR3: CASSESGSSFLNYGYTF
V: TRBV25-1
J: TRBJ1-2
size: few

CDR3: CASSLDAPRGTEAFF
V: TRBV7-9
J: TRBJ1-1
size: few

CDR3: CAWVTGGSYTF
V: TRBV30
J: TRBJ1-2
size: few

CDR3: CASSGSGSSYNEQFF
V: TRBV7-6
J: TRBJ2-1
size: once

CDR3: CASSLDSGLDEQFF
V: TRBV7-2
J: TRBJ2-1
size: -

CDR3: CASSQTGGNEQFF
V: TRBV5-4
J: TRBJ2-1
size: -

CDR3: CASSPRMFAEAFF
V: TRBV9
J: TRBJ1-1
size: -

CDR3: CATSRERLSEKLFF
V: TRBV15
J: TRBJ1-4
size: -

CDR3: CASSKETGLNTGELFF
V: TRBV5-6
J: TRBJ2-2
size: -

CDR3: CASSFGVQGPTEAFF
V: TRBV5-1
J: TRBJ1-1
size: -

CDR3: CASSTRPVQSTEAFF
V: TRBV5-1
J: TRBJ1-1
size: -

CDR3: CASTPRDRLGHEQFF
V: TRBV2
J: TRBJ2-1
size: few

CDR3: CASTLAAGGETQYF
V: TRBV6-4
J: TRBJ2-5
size: -

CDR3: CASSVMGSSYNEQFF
V: TRBV9
J: TRBJ2-1
size: -

CDR3: CSVGQGKDTQYF
V: TRBV29-1
J: TRBJ2-3
size: -

CDR3: CASSLGSGSGEQFF
V: TRBV7-2
J: TRBJ2-1
size: -

CDR3: CASSEQGQGQETQYF
V: TRBV6-1
J: TRBJ2-5
size: -

CDR3: CASSYTGDTQYF
V: TRBV7-3
J: TRBJ2-3
size: -

CDR3: CASAVAGVFYNEQFF
V: TRBV27
J: TRBJ2-1
size: few

CDR3: CAWRGTLAGARETQYF
V: TRBV30
J: TRBJ2-5
size: -

CDR3: CASSPELSNQPQHF
V: TRBV6-6
J: TRBJ1-5
size: -

CDR3: CASSLRYRQHYGYTF
V: TRBV5-4
J: TRBJ1-2
size: few

CDR3: CASSRRQGGGMTEAFF
V: TRBV28
J: TRBJ1-1
size: -